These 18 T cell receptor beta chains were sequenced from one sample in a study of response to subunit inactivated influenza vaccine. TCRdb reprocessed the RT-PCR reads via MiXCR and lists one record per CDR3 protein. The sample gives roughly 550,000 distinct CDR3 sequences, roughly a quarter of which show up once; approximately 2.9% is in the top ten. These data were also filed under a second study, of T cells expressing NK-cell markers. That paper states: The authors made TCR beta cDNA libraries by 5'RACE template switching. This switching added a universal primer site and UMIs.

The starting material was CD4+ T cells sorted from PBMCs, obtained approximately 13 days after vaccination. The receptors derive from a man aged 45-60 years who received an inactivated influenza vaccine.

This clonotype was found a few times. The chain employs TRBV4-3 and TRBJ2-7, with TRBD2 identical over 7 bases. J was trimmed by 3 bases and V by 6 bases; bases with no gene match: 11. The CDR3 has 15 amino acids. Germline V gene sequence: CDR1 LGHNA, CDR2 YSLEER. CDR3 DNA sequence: TGCGCCAGCAGACCCCTACTAGCGCAAGTCTACGAGCAGTACTTC. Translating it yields CASRPLLAQVYEQYF.

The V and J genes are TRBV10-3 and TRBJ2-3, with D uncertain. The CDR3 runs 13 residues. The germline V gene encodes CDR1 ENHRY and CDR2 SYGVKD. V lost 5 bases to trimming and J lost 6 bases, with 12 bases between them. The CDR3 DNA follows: TGTGCCATCAGTCACGAATATTTGGATACGCAGTATTTT. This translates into CAISHEYLDTQYF.

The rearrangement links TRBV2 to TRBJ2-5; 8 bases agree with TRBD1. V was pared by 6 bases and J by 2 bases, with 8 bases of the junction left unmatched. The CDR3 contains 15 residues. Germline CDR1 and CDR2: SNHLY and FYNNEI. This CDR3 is CASRGGQGTQETQYF. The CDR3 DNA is TGTGCCAGCAGAGGCGGACAGGGCACACAAGAGACCCAGTACTTC.

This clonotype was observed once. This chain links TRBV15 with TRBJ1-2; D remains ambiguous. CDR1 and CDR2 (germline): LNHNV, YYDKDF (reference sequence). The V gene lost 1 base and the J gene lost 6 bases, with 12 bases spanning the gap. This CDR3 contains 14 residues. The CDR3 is CATSRVSLPHGYTF. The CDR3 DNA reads TGTGCCACCAGCAGAGTGTCCCTACCCCATGGCTACACCTTC.

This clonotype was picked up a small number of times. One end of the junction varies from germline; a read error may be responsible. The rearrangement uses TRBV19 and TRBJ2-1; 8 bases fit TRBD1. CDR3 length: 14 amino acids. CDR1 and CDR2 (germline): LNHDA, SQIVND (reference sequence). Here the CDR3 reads CASSKDRAYNEQFF. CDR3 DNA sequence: TGTGCCAGTAGTAAGGACAGGGCCTATAATGAGCAGTTCTTC.

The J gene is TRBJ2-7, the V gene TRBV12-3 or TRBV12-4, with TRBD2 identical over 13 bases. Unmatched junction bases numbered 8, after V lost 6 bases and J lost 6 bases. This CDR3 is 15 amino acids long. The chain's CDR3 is CASSLTSGRLVEQYF. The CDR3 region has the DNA TGTGCCAGCAGCCTGACTAGCGGGAGGCTCGTCGAGCAGTACTTC.

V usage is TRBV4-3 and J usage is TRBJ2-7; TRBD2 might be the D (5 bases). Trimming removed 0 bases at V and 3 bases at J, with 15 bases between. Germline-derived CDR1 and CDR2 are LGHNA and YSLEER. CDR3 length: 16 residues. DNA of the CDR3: TGCGCCAGCAGCCAAGATCTTACGGGGTGGGGCTACGAGCAGTACTTC. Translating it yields CASSQDLTGWGYEQYF.

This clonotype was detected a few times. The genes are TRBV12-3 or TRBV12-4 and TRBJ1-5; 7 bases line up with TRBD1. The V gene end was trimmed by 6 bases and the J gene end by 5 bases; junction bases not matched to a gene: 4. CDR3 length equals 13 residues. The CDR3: CASRTGTDQPQHF. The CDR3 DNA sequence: TGTGCCAGCAGGACAGGGACCGATCAGCCCCAGCATTTT.

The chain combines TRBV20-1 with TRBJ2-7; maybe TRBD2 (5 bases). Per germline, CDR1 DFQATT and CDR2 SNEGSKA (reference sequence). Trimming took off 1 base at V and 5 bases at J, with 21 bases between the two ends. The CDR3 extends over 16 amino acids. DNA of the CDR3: TGCAGTGCTAGAGTATATCGGCTAGCCCCTCCTAACGAGCAGTACTTC. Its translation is CSARVYRLAPPNEQYF.

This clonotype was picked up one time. CDR3 amino acids: CASSLAEYTGELFF. CDR3 DNA sequence: TGTGCCAGCAGTTTAGCCGAATACACCGGGGAGCTGTTTTTT. The rearrangement joins TRBV12-3 or TRBV12-4 to TRBJ2-2; D is unclear. The V and J ends lost 0 bases and 3 bases respectively, with 5 bases between them. This CDR3 spans 14 amino acids.

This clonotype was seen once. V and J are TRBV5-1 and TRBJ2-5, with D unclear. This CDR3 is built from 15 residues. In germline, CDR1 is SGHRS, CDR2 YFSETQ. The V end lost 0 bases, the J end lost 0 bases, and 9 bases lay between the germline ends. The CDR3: CASSLAARNQETQYF. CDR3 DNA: TGCGCCAGCAGCTTGGCCGCACGGAACCAAGAGACCCAGTACTTC.

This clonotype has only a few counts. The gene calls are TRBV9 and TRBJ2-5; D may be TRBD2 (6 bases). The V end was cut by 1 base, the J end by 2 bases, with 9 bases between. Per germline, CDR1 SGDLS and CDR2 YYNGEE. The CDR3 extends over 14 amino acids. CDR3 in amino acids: CASSVLAVQETQYF. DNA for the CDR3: TGTGCCAGCAGCGTATTAGCGGTACAAGAGACCCAGTACTTC.

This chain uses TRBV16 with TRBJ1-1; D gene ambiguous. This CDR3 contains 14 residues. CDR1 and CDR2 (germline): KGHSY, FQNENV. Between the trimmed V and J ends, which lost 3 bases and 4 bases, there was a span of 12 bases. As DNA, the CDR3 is TGTGCCAGCAGCCAGAGGCCGAAAGGCACTGAAGCTTTCTTT. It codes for CASSQRPKGTEAFF.

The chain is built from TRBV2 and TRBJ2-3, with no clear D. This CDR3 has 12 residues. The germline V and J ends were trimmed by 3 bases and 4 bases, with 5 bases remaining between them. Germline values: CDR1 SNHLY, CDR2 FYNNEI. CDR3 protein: CASSDSPDTQYF. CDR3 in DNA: TGTGCCAGCAGTGACAGCCCAGATACGCAGTATTTT.

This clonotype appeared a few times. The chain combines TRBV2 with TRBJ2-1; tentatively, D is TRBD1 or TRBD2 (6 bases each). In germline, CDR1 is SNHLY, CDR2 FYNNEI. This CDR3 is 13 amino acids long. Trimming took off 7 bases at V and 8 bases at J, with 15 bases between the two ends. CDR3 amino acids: CASKTGAWDEQFF. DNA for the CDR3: TGTGCCAGCAAGACGGGGGCTTGGGATGAGCAGTTCTTC.

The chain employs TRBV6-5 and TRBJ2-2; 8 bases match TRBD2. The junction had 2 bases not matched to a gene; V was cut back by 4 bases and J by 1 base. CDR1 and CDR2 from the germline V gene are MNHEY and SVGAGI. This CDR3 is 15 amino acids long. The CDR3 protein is CASSSGTRNTGELFF. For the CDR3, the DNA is TGTGCCAGCAGTTCCGGGACTAGGAACACCGGGGAGCTGTTTTTT.

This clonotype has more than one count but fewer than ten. The CDR3 region is CASSFGDRHTSGYTF. The CDR3 DNA reads TGTGCCAGCAGTTTCGGGGACAGGCATACCTCTGGCTACACCTTC. The V call is TRBV12-3 or TRBV12-4, the J call TRBJ1-2; 8 nucleotides match TRBD1. The CDR3 is made up of 15 amino acids. V lost 3 bases, J lost 7 bases, and 10 bases stayed unmatched.

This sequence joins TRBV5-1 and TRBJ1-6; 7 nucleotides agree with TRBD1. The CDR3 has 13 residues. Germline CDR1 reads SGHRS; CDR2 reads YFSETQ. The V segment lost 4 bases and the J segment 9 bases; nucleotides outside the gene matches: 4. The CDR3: CASSTGQASPLHF. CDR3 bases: TGCGCCAGCAGCACTGGACAGGCTTCACCCCTCCACTTT.